This TCR beta chain is from a study of T cell responses to AZD1222 COVID-19 vaccine. Study-wide findings and caveats: Clonal diversity may have been underestimated in mostly white British donors. Baseline seropositives among AZD1222 recipients totaled only 5 to 7.

Regarding this clone: Its antigen is undetermined.

Germline assignment: CDR1 ENHRY and CDR2 SYGVKD. The V end lost 2 bases, the J end lost 5 bases, and 7 bases lay between the germline ends. The CDR3 runs to 13 residues. Generated by immunoSEQ multiplex PCR, the TCRdb table keeps only in-frame clones and is missing some. The sample yields about 120,000 clones, roughly 90% seen once. This receptor was identified in an adult who received the AZD1222 COVID-19 vaccine. The V call is TRBV10-3, the J call TRBJ1-5, with D unresolved. The sample consisted of peripheral blood, taken 28 days after the second AZD1222 dose. Here the CDR3 reads CAISEGEDQPQHF. The CDR3 DNA sequence: TGTGCCATCAGTGAGGGGGAAGATCAGCCCCAGCATTTT.